The T cell receptor (beta chain) under discussion was sequenced for a study of tumor and adjacent non-tumor tissue in lung cancer. As for the study in general: Stage I to III disease affected about nine men and about five women aged roughly 31 to 85. Some 3.9 million productive TCRbeta reads were obtained per sample on average.

Three rounds of nested PCR, following a modified ARM-PCR protocol, produced the TCRbeta library. TCRdb reprocessed the multiplex PCR reads with MiXCR, giving one entry per CDR3 protein. Among 43,000 or so distinct CDR3 sequences, roughly 60% were seen once, and the ten largest hold roughly 44%. Note on this clonotype: What it binds is not known.

This CDR3 is built from 12 residues. V was shortened by 6 bases and J by 0 bases, with 6 bases between the two germline ends. Looked up from germline, CDR1 is SEHNR and CDR2 is FQNEAQ (reference sequence). This sample's RNA came from whole unsorted tissue. The normal lung tissue was taken more than 3 cm from the tumor edge. General observations from the study: TCR diversity was significantly greater in tumor than normal lung tissue.

The chain is built from TRBV7-9 and TRBJ2-7, with unresolved D. The receptor was isolated from a man between 50 and 59 years old with non-small cell lung cancer. Source material: distant non-tumor lung tissue. CDR3 nucleotides: TGTGCCAGCAGACTCAGCTCCTACGAGCAGTACTTC. It translates to CASRLSSYEQYF.